One sample yielded the 16 T cell receptor beta chains listed below, sequenced in a study of blood T cell repertoires in COVID-19. Profiled with immunoSEQ multiplex PCR; TCRdb holds only in-frame clones, not every one. The sample shows some 120,000 clones, 88% of them seen only once. Sequenced material: peripheral blood. These receptors were taken from a man aged 50 to 60 with acute or convalescent COVID-19.

The rearrangement joins TRBV27 to TRBJ1-4; 11 positions match TRBD1. Losses at the gene ends were 4 bases for V and 7 bases for J; bases not matched to a gene: 5. Germline values: CDR1 MNHEY, CDR2 SMNVEV (reference sequence). There are 15 residues in the CDR3. CDR3 DNA: TGTGCCAGCAGTTCACTCGGGACAGGGGGTGAAAAACTGTTTTTT. Encoded protein: CASSSLGTGGEKLFF.

The rearrangement links TRBV10-3 to TRBJ2-3; D perhaps matches TRBD2 (7 bases). The CDR3 is made up of 16 amino acids. Germline assignment: CDR1 ENHRY and CDR2 SYGVKD. The V gene lost 4 bases and the J gene lost 3 bases, with 17 bases spanning the gap. The CDR3 coding sequence is TGTGCCATCAGTGGGTCCCAGGGAGGGGGAACAGATACGCAGTATTTT. It codes for CAISGSQGGGTDTQYF.

The rearrangement links TRBV11-3 to TRBJ2-5, with TRBD2 identical over 11 bases. Germline values: CDR1 SGHNT, CDR2 YENEEA. The CDR3 sequence is 16 residues long. V was clipped by 5 bases and J by 2 bases; unmatched bases: 7. The CDR3 nucleotides are TGTGCCAGCAGCGCCGGGACTAGCGGTATACAAGAGACCCAGTACTTC. Translating gives CASSAGTSGIQETQYF.

In its sample, this clone was seen once. The V call is TRBV3-1 (or the pseudogene TRBV3-2), the J call TRBJ2-5; 7 positions match TRBD1. After removal of 4 bases from V and 1 base from J, the junction contained 12 bases not matched to a gene. The germline CDR1 and CDR2 sequences are LGHDT and YNNKEL (reference sequence). The CDR3 contains 17 residues. The CDR3 coding sequence is TGTGCCAGCAGCCTACCAAACCCGACAGGGAGCCAAGAGACCCAGTACTTC. This gives the protein CASSLPNPTGSQETQYF.

This sequence joins TRBV10-1 and TRBJ1-5, with 7 bases aligning to TRBD1. This CDR3 is 18 amino acids long. Per germline, CDR1 WNHNN and CDR2 SYGVQD (reference sequence). V lost 0 bases, J lost 5 bases, and 13 bases stayed unmatched. CDR3 bases: TGCGCCAGCAGTGAGTCGAAACGCACAGGGGCGCGGGATCAGCCCCAGCATTTT. This encodes CASSESKRTGARDQPQHF.

The chain recombines TRBV19 with TRBJ2-2; 12 nucleotides agree with TRBD1. This CDR3 is built from 16 residues. After removal of 3 bases from V and 7 bases from J, the junction contained 6 bases not matched to a gene. The germline V gene has CDR1 LNHDA and CDR2 SQIVND (reference sequence). This CDR3 is CASSMGTGGFGGELFF. The CDR3 coding sequence is TGTGCCAGTAGTATGGGGACAGGGGGCTTCGGCGGGGAGCTGTTTTTT.

The chain has TRBV15 and TRBJ1-1; 7 nucleotides match TRBD1. The V and J ends lost 0 bases and 5 bases, in that order; junction bases with no gene match: 12. Germline CDR1 LNHNV, CDR2 YYDKDF (reference sequence). CDR3 size: 17 residues. CDR3 in amino acids: CATSRDPATGRRTEAFF. CDR3 sequence (DNA): TGTGCCACCAGCAGAGATCCGGCGACAGGGCGTCGAACTGAAGCTTTCTTT.

V is TRBV24-1 and J is TRBJ2-1, with 9 positions matching TRBD2. This CDR3 has 16 amino acids. Germline lookup yields CDR1 KGHDR and CDR2 SFDVKD. After removal of 3 bases from V and 4 bases from J, the junction contained 6 bases not matched to a gene. The CDR3 reads CATSDPSGTHYNEQFF. As DNA, the CDR3 is TGTGCCACCAGTGATCCTAGCGGGACCCATTACAATGAGCAGTTCTTC.

On this clone itself: At one of its ends the junction is not consistent with the germline gene, which may arise from a read error. The genes are TRBV7-9 and TRBJ2-3, with a weak D call TRBD2 (5 bases). CDR3 length equals 16 residues. Germline values: CDR1 SEHNR, CDR2 FQNEAQ (reference sequence). Here the CDR3 reads CASSLGAAPSTDTQYF. Here the CDR3 DNA reads TGTGCCAGCAGCTTAGGTGCCGCACCTAGCACTGATACGCAGTATTTT.

This chain links TRBV6-1 with TRBJ2-1, with 8 bases that match TRBD2. With 0 bases clipped from V and 13 bases from J, the junction kept 8 bases outside the gene matches. Germline-derived CDR1 and CDR2 are MNHNS and SASEGT. The CDR3 totals 14 residues. The CDR3 loop is CASSEAWGLGNQFF. In DNA, the CDR3 is TGTGCCAGCAGTGAAGCGTGGGGACTAGGCAATCAGTTCTTC.

Only one count was recorded for this clone. The CDR3 nucleotides read TGCGCCAGCAGCCAATTTATGAGCGGTTTGGATGAGCAGTTCTTC. Translated: CASSQFMSGLDEQFF. This chain connects TRBV4-1 to TRBJ2-1; tentative D call: TRBD2 (5 bases). The CDR3 covers 15 residues. V shed 2 bases and J shed 8 bases, with 16 bases lying between them. Per the germline V gene, CDR1 is MGHRA and CDR2 is YSYEKL.

The rearrangement links TRBV18 to TRBJ1-1, with D unresolved. Deletions cut 3 bases from V and 1 base from J, with 6 bases between. The length of the CDR3 is 13 residues. The V gene's germline CDR1 is KGHSH and CDR2 LQKENI. The CDR3 nucleotides read TGTGCCAGCTCACCGACAACGAACACTGAAGCTTTCTTT. Translated, it gives CASSPTTNTEAFF.

The chain joins TRBV7-2 to TRBJ1-5; 7 bases agree with TRBD1. CDR1 SGHTA and CDR2 FQGNSA come from the germline V gene. The ends lost 4 bases at V and 2 bases at J; junction bases unmatched: 11. This CDR3 has 17 amino acids. The DNA for the CDR3 is TGTGCCAGCAGCTCACAACTAACAGGGGTGGGCAATCAGCCCCAGCATTTT. Translating it yields CASSSQLTGVGNQPQHF.

This clone was counted a single time. J is TRBJ2-1 and V is TRBV11-3; 12 positions match TRBD2. Trimming cost V 5 bases and J 6 bases; bases outside gene matches: 11. This CDR3 is 17 amino acids long. Per germline, CDR1 SGHNT and CDR2 YENEEA. CDR3 sequence reads: CASSPRPTSGRSNEQFF. The CDR3 region has the DNA TGTGCCAGCAGCCCCCGCCCAACTAGCGGGAGGAGCAATGAGCAGTTCTTC.

The chain is built from TRBV29-1 and TRBJ2-7, with no clear D. Trimming took 1 base from V and 2 from J, leaving 18 bases between them. This CDR3 is 16 amino acids long. Germline CDR1 is SQVTM and CDR2 is ANQGSEA. CDR3 in amino acids: CSVEGAPGNQPYEQYF. The CDR3 DNA is TGCAGCGTTGAAGGGGCCCCCGGAAATCAGCCCTACGAGCAGTACTTC.

This clone was counted once. This rearrangement joins TRBV4-2 to TRBJ1-5; 8 nucleotides line up with TRBD1. V lost 1 base, J lost 6 bases, and 5 bases stayed unmatched. The CDR3 extends over 15 amino acids. The germline V gene encodes CDR1 LGHNA and CDR2 YNFKEQ. CDR3 DNA sequence: TGTGCCAGCAGCCAAGGCCCAGGGGGCGGTCAGCCCCAGCATTTT. The encoded protein is CASSQGPGGGQPQHF.